These 10 T cell receptor beta chains originate from one sample sequenced in a study of T cells after yellow fever vaccination. TCRdb used MiXCR to reprocess the 5' RACE reads, holding one entry per CDR3 protein. The sample includes hundreds of thousands of distinct CDR3 sequences, about 19% of them seen just once. This sample comprised PBMCs, obtained before the yellow fever booster vaccination. The receptors stem from a man between 18 and 35 years old who received the YFV17D yellow fever vaccine.

The chain links TRBV21-1 to TRBJ2-5; no DNA check was done on the table's D call, TRBD1. TRBV21-1 is given as a pseudogene. CDR3 length: 19 residues. The CDR3 DNA follows: TGTGCCAGCAGCAAATCCCTCAGGGACAGCCCTAGTTGCCAAGAGACCCAGTACTTC. Its protein is CASSKSLRDSPSCQETQYF.

The chain employs TRBV4-2 and TRBJ1-5; D not certain. Germline CDR1 LGHNA, CDR2 YNFKEQ. V was clipped by 1 base and J by 8 bases, with 12 bases between them. This CDR3 spans 14 amino acids. The CDR3 DNA reads TGTGCCAGCAGCCAAGGTAGGCGAACAGAGCCCCAGCATTTT. Translation gives CASSQGRRTEPQHF.

The V gene is TRBV7-9, the J gene TRBJ2-1; the match to TRBD2 covers 7 bases. V shed 5 bases and J 3 bases; nucleotides not matched to a gene: 10. The CDR3 loop spans 16 amino acids. Per germline, CDR1 SEHNR and CDR2 FQNEAQ (reference sequence). The CDR3 loop reads CASSPTSVLFYNEQFF. As DNA, the CDR3 is TGTGCCAGCAGCCCTACTAGCGTTCTCTTCTACAATGAGCAGTTCTTC.

The chain is built from TRBV7-2 and TRBJ2-1; 11 bases are a match to TRBD2. V dropped 4 bases and J dropped 5; count of bases not matched to a gene: 7. The CDR3 loop spans 16 amino acids. CDR1 and CDR2 from the germline V gene are SGHTA and FQGNSA. The CDR3 reads CASSYRLAGYNNEQFF. The CDR3 DNA reads as TGTGCCAGCAGCTACCGACTAGCGGGGTATAACAATGAGCAGTTCTTC.

This sequence joins TRBV6-2 or TRBV6-3 and TRBJ2-3; 9 bases fit TRBD2. V lost 3 bases to trimming and J lost 2 bases; unmatched junction nucleotides: 9. Germline values: CDR1 MNHEY, CDR2 SVGEGT. This CDR3 region has 17 residues. Here the CDR3 DNA reads TGTGCCAGCAGTTATAGGGCTAGCGGGGCGACCACAGATACGCAGTATTTT. Protein product: CASSYRASGATTDTQYF.

This clonotype was counted between two and nine times. This sequence joins TRBV6-5 and TRBJ1-6; TRBD1 agrees at 9 bases. The V gene end was trimmed by 8 bases and the J gene end by 9 bases; junction bases not matched to a gene: 11. Germline CDR1 MNHEY, CDR2 SVGAGI. The CDR3 runs 15 residues. As DNA, the CDR3 is TGTGCCAGCTGTTTACAGGGGGCTCGGGGTTCACCCCTCCACTTT. The encoded protein is CASCLQGARGSPLHF.

A single count supports this clonotype. The V gene is TRBV5-1, the J gene TRBJ2-7; 8 bases agree with TRBD1. Germline assignment: CDR1 SGHRS and CDR2 YFSETQ. The CDR3 contains 14 residues. The J segment lost 3 bases and the V segment lost 4 bases, leaving 6 bases of the junction unmatched. CDR3 residues: CASSPNRGDYEQYV. Here the CDR3 DNA reads TGCGCCAGCAGCCCAAACAGGGGGGACTACGAGCAGTACGTC.

This clonotype has a handful of counts. The genes are TRBV20-1 and TRBJ2-7; D uncertain. This CDR3 comprises 12 residues. V gave up 3 bases and J gave up 0 bases, with 6 bases separating them. Per germline, CDR1 DFQATT and CDR2 SNEGSKA (reference sequence). CDR3 protein: CSARPDSYEQYV. CDR3 bases: TGCAGTGCTAGGCCCGACTCCTACGAGCAGTACGTC.

This clonotype was seen a single time. CDR3 bases: TGCGCCAGCAGCTTGCCGGGACTAGGAAATGAGCAGTTCTTC. This translates into CASSLPGLGNEQFF. V gene TRBV4-1 combines with J gene TRBJ2-1, with 8 positions matching TRBD2. V was pared by 5 bases and J by 7 bases, with 7 bases of the junction left unmatched. The CDR3 spans 14 residues. Germline values: CDR1 MGHRA, CDR2 YSYEKL.

The chain uses TRBV7-8 and TRBJ2-7, with D possibly TRBD1 on 6 matching bases. V lost 2 bases and J lost 7, with 12 bases in between. This CDR3 has 13 residues. The germline CDR1 and CDR2 sequences are SGHVS and FQNEAQ. The CDR3 nucleotides are TGTGCCAGCAGCTTAACCGGGACAAAAGAGCAGTACGTC. It specifies CASSLTGTKEQYV.